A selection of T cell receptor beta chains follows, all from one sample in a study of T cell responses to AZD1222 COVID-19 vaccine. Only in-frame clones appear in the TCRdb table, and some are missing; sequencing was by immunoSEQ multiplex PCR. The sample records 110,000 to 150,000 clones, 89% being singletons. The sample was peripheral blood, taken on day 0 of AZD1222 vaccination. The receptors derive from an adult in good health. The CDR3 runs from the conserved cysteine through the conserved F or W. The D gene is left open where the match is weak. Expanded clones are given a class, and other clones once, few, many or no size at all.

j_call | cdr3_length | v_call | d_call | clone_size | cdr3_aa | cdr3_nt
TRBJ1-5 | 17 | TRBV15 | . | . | CATSRFPAQGRNQPQHF | TGTGCCACCAGCAGATTCCCCGCCCAGGGCCGTAATCAGCCCCAGCATTTT
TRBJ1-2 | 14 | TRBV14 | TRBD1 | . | CASSQAGTDYGYTF | TGTGCCAGCAGCCAGGCCGGGACAGACTATGGCTACACCTTC
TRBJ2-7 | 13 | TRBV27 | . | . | CASRGTGHYEQYF | TGTGCCAGCAGGGGAACAGGACACTACGAGCAGTACTTC
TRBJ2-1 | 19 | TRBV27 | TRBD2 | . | CASTRRGLAGGSSYNEQFF | TGTGCCAGCACCCGGCGAGGACTAGCGGGGGGGAGCTCCTACAATGAGCAGTTCTTC
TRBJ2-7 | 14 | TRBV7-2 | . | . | CASSITTNGGEQYF | TGTGCCAGCAGCATCACTACTAACGGCGGGGAGCAGTACTTC
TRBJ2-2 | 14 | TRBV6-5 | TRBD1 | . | CASSYPQGAGELFF | TGTGCCAGCAGTTACCCACAGGGGGCCGGGGAGCTGTTTTTT
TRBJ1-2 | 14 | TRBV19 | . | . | CASTRRGGRDGYTF | TGTGCCAGTACTCGAAGGGGAGGTAGGGATGGCTACACCTTC
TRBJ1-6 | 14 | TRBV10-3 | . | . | CAIRGETYNSPLHF | TGTGCCATCAGGGGGGAGACCTATAATTCACCCCTCCACTTT
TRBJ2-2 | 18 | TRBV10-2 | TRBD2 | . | CASSEGTSGIMNTGELFF | TGCGCCAGCAGTGAAGGGACTAGCGGGATTATGAACACCGGGGAGCTGTTTTTT
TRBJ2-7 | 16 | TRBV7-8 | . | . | CASSTRDSLLSYEQYF | TGTGCCAGCAGCACCCGGGACTCGCTCCTTTCCTACGAGCAGTACTTC
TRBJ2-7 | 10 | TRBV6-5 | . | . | CGTGGYEQYF | TGTGGCACCGGAGGGTACGAGCAGTACTTC
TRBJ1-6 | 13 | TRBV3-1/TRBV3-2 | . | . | CASSQDNFSPLHF | TGTGCCAGCAGCCAAGATAATTTTTCACCCCTCCACTTT
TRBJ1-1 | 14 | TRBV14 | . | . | CASSHPGMNTEAFF | TGTGCCAGCAGCCACCCAGGAATGAACACTGAAGCTTTCTTT
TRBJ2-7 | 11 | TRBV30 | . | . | CAWSDRGEQYF | TGTGCCTGGAGCGACCGGGGGGAGCAGTACTTC
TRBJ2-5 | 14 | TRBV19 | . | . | CASSGSIPQETQYF | TGTGCCAGTAGTGGGTCGATCCCCCAAGAGACCCAGTACTTC
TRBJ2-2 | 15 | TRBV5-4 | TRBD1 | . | CASSLETGGTGELFF | TGTGCCAGCAGCTTGGAGACAGGGGGAACCGGGGAGCTGTTTTTT
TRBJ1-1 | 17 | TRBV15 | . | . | CATSRDPTAGTHTEAFF | TGTGCCACCAGCAGAGATCCCACGGCAGGGACACACACTGAAGCTTTCTTT
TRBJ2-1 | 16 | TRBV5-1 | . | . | CASSLAVGSSYNEQFF | TGCGCCAGCAGCTTGGCCGTCGGGAGCTCCTACAATGAGCAGTTCTTC
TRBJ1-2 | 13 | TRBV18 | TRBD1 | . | CASSPGQGDGYTF | TGTGCCAGCTCCCCGGGACAGGGTGATGGCTACACCTTC
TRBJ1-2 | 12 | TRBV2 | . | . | CASSAAGYGYTF | TGTGCCAGCAGTGCGGCGGGTTATGGCTACACCTTC
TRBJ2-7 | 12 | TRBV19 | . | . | CASSPRTSEQYF | TGTGCCAGTAGCCCCCGCACCTCCGAGCAGTACTTC
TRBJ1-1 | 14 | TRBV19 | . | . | CASMGFGYNTEAFF | TGTGCCAGTATGGGGTTTGGATACAACACTGAAGCTTTCTTT
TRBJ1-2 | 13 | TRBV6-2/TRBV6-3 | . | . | CASSYVGPKGYTF | TGTGCCAGCAGTTACGTCGGACCCAAGGGCTACACCTTC
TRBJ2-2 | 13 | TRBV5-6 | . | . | CASSLERAGELFF | TGTGCCAGCAGCTTGGAGCGAGCCGGGGAGCTGTTTTTT
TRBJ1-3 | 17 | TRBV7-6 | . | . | CASSLARGILSGNTIYF | TGTGCCAGCAGCTTAGCCCGGGGCATTCTCTCTGGAAACACCATATATTTT
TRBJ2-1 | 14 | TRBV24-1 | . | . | CATSESGRDNEQFF | TGTGCCACCAGTGAGTCCGGACGGGACAATGAGCAGTTCTTC
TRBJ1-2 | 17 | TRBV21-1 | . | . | CASSKVPFFRLEYGYTF | TGTGCCAGCAGCAAAGTCCCTTTTTTCAGATTGGAGTATGGCTACACCTTC
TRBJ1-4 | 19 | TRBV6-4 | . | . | CASSRGRKKQLATNEKLFF | TGTGCCAGCAGTAGGGGTCGTAAGAAACAGCTTGCAACTAATGAAAAACTGTTTTTT
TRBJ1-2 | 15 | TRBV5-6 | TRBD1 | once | CASGIQGAANYGYTF | TGTGCCAGCGGAATACAGGGGGCGGCTAACTATGGCTACACCTTC
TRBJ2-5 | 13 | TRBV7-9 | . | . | CASSLIAPGSQYF | TGTGCCAGCAGCTTGATCGCACCGGGGTCCCAGTACTTC
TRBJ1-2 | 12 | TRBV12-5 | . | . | CASGPDVYGYTF | TGTGCTAGTGGTCCGGACGTTTATGGCTACACCTTC
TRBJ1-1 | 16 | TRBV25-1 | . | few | CASSESGRLSGTEAFF | TGTGCCAGCAGTGAATCTGGCAGGCTAAGTGGTACTGAAGCTTTCTTT
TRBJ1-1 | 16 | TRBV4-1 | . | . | CASSQEKVNGYTEAFF | TGCGCCAGCAGCCAAGAGAAGGTGAACGGGTACACTGAAGCTTTCTTT
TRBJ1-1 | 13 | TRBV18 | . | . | CASSPPWGRKAFF | TGTGCCAGCTCACCACCGTGGGGGAGAAAAGCTTTCTTT
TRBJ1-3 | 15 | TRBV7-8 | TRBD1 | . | CASSSQGAKGNTIYF | TGTGCCAGCAGCTCACAGGGGGCGAAAGGAAACACCATATATTTT
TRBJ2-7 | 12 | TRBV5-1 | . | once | CASSLFFDEQYF | TGCGCCAGCAGCTTGTTTTTCGACGAGCAGTACTTC
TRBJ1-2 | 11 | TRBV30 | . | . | CAFGQLRGYTF | TGTGCCTTTGGACAGCTGCGTGGCTACACCTTC
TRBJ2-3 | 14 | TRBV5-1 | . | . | CASSSLEVADTQYF | TGCGCCAGCAGCTCCCTTGAGGTCGCAGATACGCAGTATTTT
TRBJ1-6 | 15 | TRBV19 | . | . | CASSELRDRDGPLHF | TGTGCCAGTAGTGAACTCCGGGACCGAGACGGACCCCTCCACTTT
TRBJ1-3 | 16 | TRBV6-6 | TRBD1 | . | CASSYSTGDAGNTIYF | TGTGCCAGCAGTTACTCGACAGGGGACGCGGGAAACACCATATATTTT
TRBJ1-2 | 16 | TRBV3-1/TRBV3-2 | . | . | CASSPQGPRMRYGYTF | TGTGCCAGCAGCCCCCAGGGGCCCCGAATGCGTTATGGCTACACCTTC
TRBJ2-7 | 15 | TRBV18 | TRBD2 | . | CASSPRTSGAYEQYF | TGTGCCAGCTCACCAAGGACTAGCGGGGCCTACGAGCAGTACTTC
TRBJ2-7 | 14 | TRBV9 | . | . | CASSKGPGGHEQYF | TGTGCCAGCAGCAAGGGACCAGGCGGCCACGAGCAGTACTTC
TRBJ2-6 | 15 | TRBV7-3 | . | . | CASSPAHGGANVLTF | TGTGCCAGCAGCCCCGCCCATGGTGGGGCCAACGTCCTGACTTTC
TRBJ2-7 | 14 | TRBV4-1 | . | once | CASSQDIRGYEQYF | TGCGCCAGCAGCCAAGATATACGCGGCTACGAGCAGTACTTC
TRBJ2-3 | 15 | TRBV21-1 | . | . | CASSNLSGFTDTQYF | TGTGCCAGCAGCAACCTAAGCGGCTTCACAGATACGCAGTATTTT
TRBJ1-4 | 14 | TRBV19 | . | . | CASSQHLVDEKLFF | TGTGCCAGTAGTCAACACCTCGTCGATGAAAAACTGTTTTTT
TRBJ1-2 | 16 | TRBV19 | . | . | CASNPRWARQDYGYTF | TGTGCCAGTAACCCCCGTTGGGCCCGGCAGGACTATGGCTACACCTTC
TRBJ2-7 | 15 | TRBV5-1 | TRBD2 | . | CASSLLEREQGEQYF | TGCGCCAGCAGCTTGCTCGAGCGGGAGCAGGGTGAGCAGTACTTC
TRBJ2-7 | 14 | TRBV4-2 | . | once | CASSQDVGSYEQYF | TGTGCCAGCAGCCAAGATGTGGGGTCCTACGAGCAGTACTTC
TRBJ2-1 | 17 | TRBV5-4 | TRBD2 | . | CASSLDPSGSSYNEQFF | TGTGCCAGCAGCTTGGACCCTAGCGGTAGCTCCTACAATGAGCAGTTCTTC
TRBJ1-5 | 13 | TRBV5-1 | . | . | CASRGGENQPQHF | TGCGCCAGCAGAGGCGGGGAGAATCAGCCCCAGCATTTT
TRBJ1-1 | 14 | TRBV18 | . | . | CASSPWGEMAEAFF | TGTGCCAGCTCCCCCTGGGGGGAGATGGCTGAAGCTTTCTTT